These T cell receptor beta chains were read from a single sample in a study of T-cell reconstitution after alpha-beta-depleted transplantation in children. TCRdb fed the PCR reads into MiXCR, producing one record per CDR3 protein. The table lists under 70,000 distinct CDR3 sequences, roughly a tenth of them singletons, with less than 15% in the top ten. Material: PBMCs, obtained before TCRalphabeta/CD19-depleted stem cell transplant. These receptors all stem from a boy under 18 with acute myeloid leukemia, due to receive a stem cell transplant. CDR3s include the opening cysteine and the closing phenylalanine or tryptophan. D genes are given only for firm matches. Rows give clone size only sometimes, using once, few, many, or a class for an expanded clone.

D gene: TRBD1
J gene: TRBJ2-4
clone size: many
V gene: TRBV15
CDR3 protein: CATSRALTAGGSKNIQYF
CDR3 DNA: TGTGCCACCAGCAGAGCTCTAACAGCAGGGGGATCCAAAAACATTCAGTACTTC

D gene: TRBD2
J gene: TRBJ2-1
clone size: many
V gene: TRBV24-1
CDR3 protein: CATSDPWTSGSYNEQFF
CDR3 DNA: TGTGCCACCAGTGATCCATGGACTAGCGGCTCCTACAATGAGCAGTTCTTC

D gene: TRBD2
J gene: TRBJ2-7
clone size: many
V gene: TRBV7-6
CDR3 protein: CASSAPGTSLSF
CDR3 DNA: TGTGCCAGCAGCGCCCCCGGGACTAGCCTCTCCTTC

D gene: -
J gene: TRBJ2-1
clone size: many
V gene: TRBV4-2
CDR3 protein: CASSQDFGVGYNEQFF
CDR3 DNA: TGTGCCAGCAGCCAAGATTTTGGGGTGGGCTACAATGAGCAGTTCTTC

D gene: TRBD2
J gene: TRBJ2-3
clone size: many
V gene: TRBV11-1
CDR3 protein: CASSLGARASGSGDTQYF
CDR3 DNA: TGTGCCAGCAGCTTGGGAGCCCGGGCTAGCGGGAGCGGAGATACGCAGTATTTT

D gene: -
J gene: TRBJ2-3
clone size: many
V gene: TRBV4-3
CDR3 protein: CASSQDGGATQYF
CDR3 DNA: TGCGCCAGCAGCCAAGATGGAGGGGCTACGCAGTATTTT

D gene: TRBD1
J gene: TRBJ2-5
clone size: many
V gene: TRBV4-3
CDR3 protein: CASSQGTGGGETQYF
CDR3 DNA: TGCGCCAGCAGCCAAGGGACAGGGGGGGGGGAGACCCAGTACTTC

D gene: TRBD2
J gene: TRBJ2-3
clone size: -
V gene: TRBV10-3
CDR3 protein: CAISTGGTSGTTQYF
CDR3 DNA: TGTGCCATCAGTACCGGGGGGACTAGCGGGACTACGCAGTATTTT

D gene: -
J gene: TRBJ2-5
clone size: -
V gene: TRBV11-2
CDR3 protein: CASSLVASGPAHETQYF
CDR3 DNA: TGTGCCAGCAGCTTAGTAGCGTCTGGGCCCGCCCATGAGACCCAGTACTTC

D gene: -
J gene: TRBJ1-5
clone size: many
V gene: TRBV7-2
CDR3 protein: CASSLVIGGGQPQHF
CDR3 DNA: TGTGCCAGCAGCTTAGTCATTGGGGGGGGACAGCCCCAGCATTTT

D gene: TRBD2
J gene: TRBJ2-2
clone size: many
V gene: TRBV7-6
CDR3 protein: CASSSLTSGGAAGELFF
CDR3 DNA: TGTGCCAGCAGCTCCCTCACTAGCGGGGGGGCCGCCGGGGAGCTGTTTTTT

D gene: TRBD2
J gene: TRBJ2-7
clone size: many
V gene: TRBV5-1
CDR3 protein: CASSHGLAPLSYEQYF
CDR3 DNA: TGCGCCAGCAGCCATGGACTAGCGCCTCTTTCCTACGAGCAGTACTTC

D gene: TRBD1
J gene: TRBJ2-1
clone size: many
V gene: TRBV30
CDR3 protein: CAWSVPRGNEQFF
CDR3 DNA: TGTGCCTGGAGTGTACCCAGGGGGAATGAGCAGTTCTTC

D gene: -
J gene: TRBJ1-2
clone size: many
V gene: TRBV20-1
CDR3 protein: CSAIGDTMNYGYTF
CDR3 DNA: TGCAGTGCTATAGGGGACACCATGAACTATGGCTACACCTTC